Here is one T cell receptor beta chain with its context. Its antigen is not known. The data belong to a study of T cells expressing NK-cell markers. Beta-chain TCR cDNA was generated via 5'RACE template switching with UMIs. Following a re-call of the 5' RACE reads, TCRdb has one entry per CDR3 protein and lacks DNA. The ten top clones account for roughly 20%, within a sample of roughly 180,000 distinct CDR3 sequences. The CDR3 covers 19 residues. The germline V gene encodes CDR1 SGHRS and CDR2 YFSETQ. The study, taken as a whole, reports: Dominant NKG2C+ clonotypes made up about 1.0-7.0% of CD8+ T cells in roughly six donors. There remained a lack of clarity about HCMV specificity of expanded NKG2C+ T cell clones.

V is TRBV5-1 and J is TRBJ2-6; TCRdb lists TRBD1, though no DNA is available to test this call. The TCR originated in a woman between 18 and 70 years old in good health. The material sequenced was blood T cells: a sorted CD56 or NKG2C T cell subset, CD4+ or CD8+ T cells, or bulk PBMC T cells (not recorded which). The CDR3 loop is CASSLPPGQGSSGANVLTF.